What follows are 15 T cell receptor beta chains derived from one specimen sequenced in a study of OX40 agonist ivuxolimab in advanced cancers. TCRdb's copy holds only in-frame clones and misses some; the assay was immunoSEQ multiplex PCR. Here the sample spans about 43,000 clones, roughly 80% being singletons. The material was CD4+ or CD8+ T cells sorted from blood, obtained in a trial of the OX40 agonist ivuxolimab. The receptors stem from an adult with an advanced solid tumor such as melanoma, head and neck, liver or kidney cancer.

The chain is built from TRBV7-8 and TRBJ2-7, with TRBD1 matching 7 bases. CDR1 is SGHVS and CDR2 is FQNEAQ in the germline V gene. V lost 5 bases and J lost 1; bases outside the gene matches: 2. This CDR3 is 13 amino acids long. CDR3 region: CASSPTGSYEQYF. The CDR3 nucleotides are TGTGCCAGCAGCCCGACAGGGTCCTACGAGCAGTACTTC.

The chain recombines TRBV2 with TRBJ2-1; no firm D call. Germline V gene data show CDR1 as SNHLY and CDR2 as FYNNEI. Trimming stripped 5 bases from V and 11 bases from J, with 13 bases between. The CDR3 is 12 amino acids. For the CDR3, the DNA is TGTGCCAGCAGTCCTCAAGTGGACCAGCAGTTCTTC. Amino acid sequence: CASSPQVDQQFF. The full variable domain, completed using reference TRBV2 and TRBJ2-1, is EPEVTQTPSHQVTQMGQEVILRCVPISNHLYFYWYRQILGQKVEFLVSFYNNEISEKSEIFDDQFSVERPDGSNFTLKIRSTKLEDSAMYFCASSPQVDQQFFGPGTRLTVL.

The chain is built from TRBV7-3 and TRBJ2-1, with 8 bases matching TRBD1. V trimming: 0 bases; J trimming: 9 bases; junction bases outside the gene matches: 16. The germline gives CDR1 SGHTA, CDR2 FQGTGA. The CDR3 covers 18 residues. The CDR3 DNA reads TGTGCCAGCAGCTTAACGGGTGGGACAGGTTGGGGAGGTGGTGAGCAGTTCTTC. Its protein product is CASSLTGGTGWGGGEQFF.

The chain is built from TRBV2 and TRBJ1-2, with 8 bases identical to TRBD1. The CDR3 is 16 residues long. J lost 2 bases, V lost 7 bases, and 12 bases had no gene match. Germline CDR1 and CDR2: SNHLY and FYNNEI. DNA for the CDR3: TGTGCCAGCACCCAAGCCGGACAGGGAGGGAACTATGGCTACACCTTC. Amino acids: CASTQAGQGGNYGYTF.

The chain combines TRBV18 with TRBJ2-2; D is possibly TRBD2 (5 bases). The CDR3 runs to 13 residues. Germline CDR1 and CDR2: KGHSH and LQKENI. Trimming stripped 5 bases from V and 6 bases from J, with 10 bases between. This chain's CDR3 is CASSSDSAGELFF. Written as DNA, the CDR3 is TGTGCCAGCTCATCGGACTCAGCCGGGGAGCTGTTTTTT.

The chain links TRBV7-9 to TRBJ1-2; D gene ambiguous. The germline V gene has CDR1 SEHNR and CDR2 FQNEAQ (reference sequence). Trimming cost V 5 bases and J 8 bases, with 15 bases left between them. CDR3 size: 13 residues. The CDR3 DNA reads TGTGCCAGCAGCCAAAGTCGGGCAGACGGCTACACCTTC. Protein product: CASSQSRADGYTF.

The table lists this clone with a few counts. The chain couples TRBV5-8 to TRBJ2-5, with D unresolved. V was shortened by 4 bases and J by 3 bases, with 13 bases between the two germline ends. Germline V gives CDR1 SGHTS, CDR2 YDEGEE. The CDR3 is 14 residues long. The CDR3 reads CASSAPHTKETQYF. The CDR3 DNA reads TGTGCCAGCAGCGCACCCCATACAAAAGAGACCCAGTACTTC.

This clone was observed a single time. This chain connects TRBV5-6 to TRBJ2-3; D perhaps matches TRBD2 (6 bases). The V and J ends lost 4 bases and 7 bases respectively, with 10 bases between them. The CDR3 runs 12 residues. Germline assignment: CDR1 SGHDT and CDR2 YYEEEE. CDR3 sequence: CASSPGTYTQYF. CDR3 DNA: TGTGCCAGCAGCCCCGGGACTTATACGCAGTATTTT.

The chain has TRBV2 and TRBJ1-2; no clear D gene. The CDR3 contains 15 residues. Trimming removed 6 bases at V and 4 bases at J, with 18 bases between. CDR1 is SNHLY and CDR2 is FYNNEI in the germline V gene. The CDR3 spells CASSPSTGIGYGYTF. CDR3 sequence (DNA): TGTGCCAGCAGCCCTAGCACGGGGATCGGCTATGGCTACACCTTC.

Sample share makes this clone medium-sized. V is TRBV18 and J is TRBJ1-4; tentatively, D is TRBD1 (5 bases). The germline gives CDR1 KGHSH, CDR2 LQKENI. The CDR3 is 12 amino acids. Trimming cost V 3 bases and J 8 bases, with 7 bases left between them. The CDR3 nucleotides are TGTGCCAGCTCACCCGAGGGGGAAAAACTGTTTTTT. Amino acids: CASSPEGEKLFF.

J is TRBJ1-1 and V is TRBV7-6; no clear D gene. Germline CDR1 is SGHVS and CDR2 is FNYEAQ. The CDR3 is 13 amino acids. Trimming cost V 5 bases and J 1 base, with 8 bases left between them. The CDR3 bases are TGTGCCAGCAGCCCCACCGCGAACACTGAAGCTTTCTTT. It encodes CASSPTANTEAFF.

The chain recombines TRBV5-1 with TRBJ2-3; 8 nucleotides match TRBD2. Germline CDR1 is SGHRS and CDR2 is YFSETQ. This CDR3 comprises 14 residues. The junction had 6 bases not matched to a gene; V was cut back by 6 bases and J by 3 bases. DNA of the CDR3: TGCGCCAGCATCCCGGGACTAGAAACAGATACGCAGTATTTT. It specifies CASIPGLETDTQYF.

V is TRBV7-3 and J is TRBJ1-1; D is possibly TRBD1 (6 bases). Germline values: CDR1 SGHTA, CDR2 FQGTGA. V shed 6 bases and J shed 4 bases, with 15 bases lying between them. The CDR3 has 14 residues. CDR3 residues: CASRSDSLATEAFF. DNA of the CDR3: TGTGCCAGCAGATCGGACAGTCTGGCCACTGAAGCTTTCTTT.

The DNA of the CDR3 is TGCGCCAGCACCAAAGGACAGGGGACAATCTTGGGGGGCTACACCTTC. This translates into CASTKGQGTILGGYTF. The chain has TRBV4-1 and TRBJ1-2, with 9 bases lining up with TRBD1. This CDR3 has 16 residues. Germline V lookup: CDR1 MGHRA, CDR2 YSYEKL. J was trimmed by 8 bases and V by 7 bases; bases with no gene match: 17.

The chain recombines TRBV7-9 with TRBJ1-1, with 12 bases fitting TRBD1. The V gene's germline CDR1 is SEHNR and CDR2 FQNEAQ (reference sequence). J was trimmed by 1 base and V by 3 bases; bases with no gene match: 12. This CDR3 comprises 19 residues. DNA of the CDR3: TGTGCCAGCAGCTTGGACGCCGGGACAGGGGGCTATGGGAACACTGAAGCTTTCTTT. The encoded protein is CASSLDAGTGGYGNTEAFF.